Given below is one TCR beta chain in context. In the original workflow: Amplification of reference gene primers was used by the study to estimate nucleated cell counts. Here immunoSEQ multiplex PCR was the method, and the copy in TCRdb shows in-frame clones only, minus some. V, J and clone size are those of that table, while D and trimming were read from the DNA. The sample has about 68,000 clones, nearly 90% seen once; the top ten hold 3.4%. This sample was included in a study of blood T cell repertoires in COVID-19. Looking at the study overall: Acute and convalescent COVID-19 samples came from the United States, Italy and Spain. In each case, the material was cDNA or gDNA derived from T cells, B-cell-depleted T cells, or PBMCs.

This sequence was found in a woman in her forties or fifties with COVID-19, enrolled during active disease. Sequencing was performed on peripheral blood.

The CDR3 loop is CASSLHLTHSNQPQHF. CDR3 coding DNA: TGTGCCAGCAGTTTACACCTCACACATAGCAATCAGCCCCAGCATTTT. The rearrangement joins TRBV28 to TRBJ1-5; D remains ambiguous. Deletions cut 2 bases from V and 0 bases from J, with 11 bases between. The CDR3 sequence is 16 residues long. The germline V gene encodes CDR1 MDHEN and CDR2 SYDVKM. The whole variable domain, remainder taken from reference TRBV28 and TRBJ1-5, is DVKVTQSSRYLVKRTGEKVFLECVQDMDHENMFWYRQDPGLGLRLIYFSYDVKMKEKGDIPEGYSVSREKKERFSLILESASTNQTSMYLCASSLHLTHSNQPQHFGDGTRLSIL.